This section outlines one TCR beta chain sequence together with its context. What it recognizes is unknown. The data stem from a study of shared clonotypes between healthy human individuals. Overall study findings and caveats: In general, naive subsets displayed greater estimated richness than memory subsets did. Rarefaction gave evidence that sorted-subset sequencing remained incomplete despite large depth.

Several immunoSEQ plates held equal portions of the genomic DNA taken from each subset. Some clones are missing from TCRdb's copy, which holds only in-frame ones; the method was immunoSEQ multiplex PCR. Among more than 2,000,000 clones listed, approximately 93% were seen once. The germline V gene has CDR1 MNHEY and CDR2 SMNVEV (reference sequence). Trimming shortened V by 5 bases and J by 5 bases, and 5 bases separated the two germline ends. This CDR3 is built from 11 residues. The receptor was derived from a man aged 18 to 29 in good health. Some clones in this sample may be carry-over from other donors' samples. Source material: naive CD4+ T cells from PBMCs. Subset of the sample: CD45RA+ positively selected. The chain links TRBV27 to TRBJ2-3; D remains ambiguous. CDR3 DNA: TGTGCCAGCAGTCGTGAAGATACGCAGTATTTT. Residues: CASSREDTQYF.